The 29 T cell receptor beta chains given below trace back to one sample, sequenced in a study of shared clonotypes between healthy human individuals. Generated by immunoSEQ multiplex PCR, the TCRdb table keeps only in-frame clones and is missing some. Of roughly 2.5 million clones in the sample, 90% to 95% are singletons; the top ten hold 0.13% to 0.15%. Sequenced sample: naive CD4+ T cells sorted from blood. Regarding subset: CD45RA+ positively selected. The receptors derive from a man in his late teens or twenties in good health.

The chain uses TRBV4-2 and TRBJ1-4, with a possible D match to TRBD1 (6 bases). Deletions cut 0 bases from V and 11 bases from J, with 16 bases between. The CDR3 is made up of 15 amino acids. Germline loops: CDR1 LGHNA, CDR2 YNFKEQ. CDR3 residues: CASSQDVHPGDKLFF. The CDR3 DNA is TGTGCCAGCAGCCAAGATGTGCACCCAGGGGATAAACTGTTTTTT.

Comment on this clone: Other DNA sequences of this sample code for an identical CDR3. The CDR3 loop is CASSSDGNYGYTF. The CDR3 bases are TGTGCCAGCAGCTCGGACGGTAACTATGGCTACACCTTC. The chain uses TRBV5-4 and TRBJ1-2; D not resolved. Trimming took off 3 bases at V and 1 base at J, with 7 bases between the two ends. CDR1 is SGHNT and CDR2 is YYREEE in the germline V gene (reference sequence). The CDR3 spans 13 residues. Full variable domain (remainder filled in from reference TRBV5-4 and TRBJ1-2): ETGVTQSPTHLIKTRGQQVTLRCSSQSGHNTVSWYQQALGQGPQFIFQYYREEENGRGNFPPRFSGLQFPNYSSELNVNALELDDSALYLCASSSDGNYGYTFGSGTRLTVV.

The V call is TRBV10-1, the J call TRBJ2-5; TRBD1 matches 9 bases. The V gene's germline CDR1 is WNHNN and CDR2 SYGVQD (reference sequence). Trimming took 1 base from V and 9 from J; bases not matched to a gene: 6. This CDR3 has 14 residues. CDR3 loop: CASSEFMTGGSQYF. The DNA for the CDR3 is TGCGCCAGCAGTGAGTTTATGACAGGGGGATCCCAGTACTTC.

As to this clone: The sample has other DNA sequences that encode this CDR3 too. The CDR3 is CAWGQQNTEAFF. CDR3 bases: TGTGCCTGGGGACAGCAGAACACTGAAGCTTTCTTT. The J gene is TRBJ1-1, the V gene TRBV30; possibly TRBD1 for D (6 bases). Trimming stripped 5 bases from V and 1 base from J, with 8 bases between. The CDR3 is 12 amino acids. CDR1 and CDR2 from the germline V gene are GTSNPN and SVGIG (reference sequence).

The chain is built from TRBV7-9 and TRBJ1-4; D unresolved. This CDR3 is built from 14 residues. Germline V gene sequence: CDR1 SEHNR, CDR2 FQNEAQ (reference sequence). Trimming pared 1 base from V and 6 bases from J, leaving 9 bases between. This chain's CDR3 is CASSLGPQDEKLFF. The CDR3 DNA is TGTGCCAGCAGCTTAGGGCCTCAGGATGAAAAACTGTTTTTT.

This clone came up once. The V gene is TRBV7-2, the J gene TRBJ1-1, with D possibly being TRBD1 (5 bases). Germline lookup yields CDR1 SGHTA and CDR2 FQGNSA. Trimming stripped 5 bases from V and 3 bases from J, with 13 bases between. This CDR3 region has 14 residues. The CDR3 loop is CASSPGTGDTEAFF. The CDR3 DNA follows: TGTGCCAGCAGCCCAGGGACGGGGGACACTGAAGCTTTCTTT.

This chain joins TRBV19 and TRBJ2-5; a weak D match, TRBD2 (7 bases). The CDR3 totals 15 residues. Germline loops: CDR1 LNHDA, CDR2 SQIVND (reference sequence). V was trimmed by 3 bases and J by 5 bases, leaving 16 bases between them. DNA for the CDR3: TGTGCCAGTAGTATTGGGTGGGGGGGCCTCGAGACCCAGTACTTC. It specifies CASSIGWGGLETQYF.

CDR3 sequence: CASSEFERSQDEQYF. The CDR3 DNA sequence: TGTGCCAGCAGTGAATTTGAGCGGAGTCAGGACGAGCAGTACTTC. The J gene is TRBJ2-7, the V gene TRBV2, with D maybe TRBD2 (5 bases). The CDR3 totals 15 residues. The germline CDR1 and CDR2 sequences are SNHLY and FYNNEI. V was pared by 2 bases and J by 5 bases, with 16 bases between.

This clone was recorded once. The chain uses TRBV21-1 and TRBJ2-1; whether TRBD2, the table's D call, matches the DNA was not checked. TRBV21-1 counts as a pseudogene. This CDR3 is built from 12 residues. CDR3 protein: CASSKFCGRLFF. For the CDR3, the DNA is TGTGCCAGCAGCAAATTTTGCGGGAGACTGTTCTTC.

Remarks on this clone: At the DNA level, this CDR3 is encoded by other sequences in the same sample as well. The V gene is TRBV19, the J gene TRBJ2-7; perhaps TRBD1 as D (6 bases). The CDR3 is 14 residues long. Germline V gene data show CDR1 as LNHDA and CDR2 as SQIVND (reference sequence). The V end was cut by 4 bases, the J end by 2 bases, with 12 bases between. CDR3 nucleotides: TGTGCCAGTAGTACCGGGACATCCACCTACGAGCAGTACTTC. Its protein product is CASSTGTSTYEQYF.

The chain joins TRBV7-3 to TRBJ2-5; D is perhaps TRBD1 or TRBD2 (6 bases each). V was cut by 4 bases and J by 3 bases, with 18 bases left in between. Germline-derived CDR1 and CDR2 are SGHTA and FQGTGA. The CDR3 is made up of 16 amino acids. The CDR3 loop is CASSSGGQGRKETQYF. The CDR3 DNA sequence: TGTGCCAGCAGCTCCGGAGGGCAGGGGCGGAAAGAGACCCAGTACTTC.

This clone was counted once. The rearrangement joins TRBV6-1 to TRBJ1-4, with 9 bases aligning to TRBD1. V trimming: 0 bases; J trimming: 8 bases; junction bases outside the gene matches: 19. Germline V CDR1 and CDR2: MNHNS, SASEGT. This CDR3 region has 20 residues. CDR3: CASSEARGGGTQGAKEKLFF. The CDR3 DNA is TGTGCCAGCAGTGAAGCCCGAGGTGGTGGTACACAGGGGGCAAAAGAAAAACTGTTTTTT.

This clone was recorded only once. The sample holds other DNA sequences that translate to the same CDR3. The J gene is TRBJ1-4, the V gene TRBV6-5; 10 bases agree with TRBD1. V lost 3 bases, J lost 8 bases, and 6 bases stayed unmatched. The CDR3 consists of 15 residues. Germline V lookup: CDR1 MNHEY, CDR2 SVGAGI. The CDR3 coding sequence is TGTGCCAGCAGTTATTTGGGACAGGGGAACGAAAAACTGTTTTTT. Protein sequence: CASSYLGQGNEKLFF.

V is TRBV15 and J is TRBJ2-2; TRBD1 matches at 9 bases. V shed 4 bases, J shed 1 base, and the junction held 7 bases outside the gene matches. Germline V gives CDR1 LNHNV, CDR2 YYDKDF (reference sequence). The length of the CDR3 is 17 residues. This CDR3 is CATSTRTGALNTGELFF. CDR3 in DNA: TGTGCCACCAGCACCCGGACAGGGGCCCTGAACACCGGGGAGCTGTTTTTT.

The chain links TRBV6-1 to TRBJ1-1, with 8 bases identical to TRBD1. This CDR3 has 14 residues. V lost 5 bases, J lost 1 base, and 3 bases stayed unmatched. Germline-derived CDR1 and CDR2 are MNHNS and SASEGT. CDR3 nucleotide sequence: TGTGCCAGCAGTCCAGGACAGGGGAACACTGAAGCTTTCTTT. Its protein product is CASSPGQGNTEAFF.

The rearrangement uses TRBV29-1 and TRBJ2-3, with 12 positions matching TRBD1. The CDR3 contains 15 residues. The J segment lost 4 bases and the V segment lost 7 bases, leaving 9 bases of the junction unmatched. In germline, CDR1 is SQVTM, CDR2 ANQGSEA. The CDR3 sequence is CSAGTGGAGADTQYF. CDR3 DNA: TGCAGCGCCGGGACAGGGGGCGCCGGGGCAGATACGCAGTATTTT.

The rearrangement uses TRBV18 and TRBJ2-5; D not resolved. Germline CDR1 and CDR2: KGHSH and LQKENI. Trimming left V 1 base short and J 0 bases short, with 6 bases between. CDR3 size: 14 residues. CDR3 loop: CASSPLHDQETQYF. CDR3 DNA: TGTGCCAGCTCACCACTACACGACCAAGAGACCCAGTACTTC.

This clone has a single count. CDR3 in amino acids: CASGQGNSPLHF. DNA of the CDR3: TGTGCTTCGGGACAAGGTAATTCACCCCTCCACTTT. The chain has TRBV10-3 and TRBJ1-6; maybe TRBD1 (6 bases). The V gene's germline CDR1 is ENHRY and CDR2 SYGVKD. CDR3 length equals 12 residues.

This chain connects TRBV6-5 to TRBJ1-2, with TRBD1 as a possible D gene (6 bases). V was shortened by 4 bases and J by 5 bases, with 17 bases between the two germline ends. The CDR3 runs to 15 residues. The germline gives CDR1 MNHEY, CDR2 SVGAGI. This chain's CDR3 is CASSFYGQPPYGYTF. CDR3 DNA sequence: TGTGCCAGCAGTTTCTACGGACAGCCCCCATATGGCTACACCTTC.

This clone was seen once. J is TRBJ2-3 and V is TRBV13, with TRBD2 matching over 7 bases. Germline CDR1 is PRHDT and CDR2 is FYEKMQ (reference sequence). Germline trimming cut 5 bases from V and 1 base from J; bases unmatched to any gene: 6. This CDR3 region has 15 residues. The CDR3 DNA reads as TGTGCCAGCAGCCACTATCGGGGGGGCACAGATACGCAGTATTTT. It encodes CASSHYRGGTDTQYF.

The chain uses TRBV18 and TRBJ1-1; the D is unclear. The V end was cut by 6 bases, the J end by 1 base, with 6 bases between. The CDR3 extends over 12 amino acids. Germline assignment: CDR1 KGHSH and CDR2 LQKENI. This CDR3 is CASSYENTEAFF. The CDR3 coding sequence is TGTGCCAGCTCGTATGAGAACACTGAAGCTTTCTTT.

The rearrangement uses TRBV7-9 and TRBJ2-5; D unclear. This CDR3 region has 13 residues. V lost 3 bases and J lost 5, with 10 bases in between. Germline V gene data show CDR1 as SEHNR and CDR2 as FQNEAQ (reference sequence). CDR3 amino acids: CASSFEAFETQYF. Here the CDR3 DNA reads TGTGCCAGCAGCTTCGAGGCTTTTGAGACCCAGTACTTC.

This chain uses TRBV6-1 with TRBJ1-5; D is ambiguous. The V gene lost 2 bases and the J gene lost 6 bases, with 5 bases spanning the gap. The CDR3 has 12 amino acids. CDR1 MNHNS and CDR2 SASEGT come from the germline V gene. The CDR3 region has the DNA TGTGCCAGCAGTGAATCTTTTCAGCCCCAGCATTTT. It codes for CASSESFQPQHF.

The J gene is TRBJ1-2, the V gene TRBV7-2; D uncertain. Trimming left V 2 bases short and J 5 bases short, with 9 bases between. The V gene's germline CDR1 is SGHTA and CDR2 FQGNSA. The length of the CDR3 is 13 residues. CDR3 bases: TGTGCCAGCAGCTTAACGTCAGAGTATGGCTACACCTTC. Translated, it gives CASSLTSEYGYTF.

The chain has TRBV11-2 and TRBJ1-1; D is ambiguous. Germline loops: CDR1 SGHAT, CDR2 FQNNGV. The CDR3 is 15 residues long. Trimming cost V 4 bases and J 1 base, with 13 bases left between them. The CDR3 loop reads CASSSYLGSNTEAFF. In DNA form, the CDR3 reads TGTGCCAGCAGCTCCTACCTGGGCTCGAACACTGAAGCTTTCTTT.

In its sample, this clone was seen once. The chain joins TRBV10-1 to TRBJ2-2; the D gene is possibly TRBD1 (6 bases). Trimming removed 5 bases at V and 6 bases at J, with 13 bases between. The germline V gene has CDR1 WNHNN and CDR2 SYGVQD (reference sequence). The CDR3 covers 14 residues. CDR3 in DNA: TGCGCCAGCAGTCATGGCTGGGGGCCCGGGGAGCTGTTTTTT. This gives the protein CASSHGWGPGELFF.

The CDR3 bases are TGTGCCTGGAGTGTACCCCCAGTCCAAGGCTACACCTTC. This translates into CAWSVPPVQGYTF. The rearrangement uses TRBV30 and TRBJ1-2; no clear D gene. The CDR3 has 13 residues. Trimming removed 0 bases at V and 8 bases at J, with 13 bases between. Germline V gene lookup returns CDR1 GTSNPN and CDR2 SVGIG (reference sequence). Using reference TRBV30 and TRBJ1-2 for the parts outside the CDR3, the full variable domain is SQTIHQWPATLVQPVGSPLSLECTVEGTSNPNLYWYRQAAGRGLQLLFYSVGIGQISSEVPQNLSASRPQDRQFILSSKKLLLSDSGFYLCAWSVPPVQGYTFGSGTRLTVV.

The rearrangement joins TRBV18 to TRBJ1-2; D might be TRBD1 (6 bases). V lost 4 bases and J lost 2, with 17 bases in between. Looked up from germline, CDR1 is KGHSH and CDR2 is LQKENI. There are 16 residues in the CDR3. In DNA form, the CDR3 reads TGTGCCAGCTCACACGCAACAGGGATTCAGAACTATGGCTACACCTTC. It specifies CASSHATGIQNYGYTF.

The gene calls are TRBV28 and TRBJ1-6; TRBD1 matches 9 bases. Germline CDR1 MDHEN, CDR2 SYDVKM. After removal of 10 bases from V and 9 bases from J, the junction contained 7 bases not matched to a gene. The CDR3 consists of 13 residues. The CDR3 protein is CANRTGDISPLHF. CDR3 nucleotides: TGTGCCAACCGGACAGGGGACATTTCACCCCTCCACTTT.